Reported below is one T cell receptor beta chain. Its antigen is still unknown. The data stem from a study of T cell responses to AZD1222 COVID-19 vaccine. Broader study findings: It was only 6 or 7 AZD1222 recipients who were seropositive at baseline.

The assay was immunoSEQ multiplex PCR, and TCRdb's table has in-frame clones only and misses some. Of about 100,000 clones in the sample, roughly 90% are singletons; the top ten hold about 9.1%. Germline lookup yields CDR1 SGHRS and CDR2 YFSETQ. The CDR3 has 15 amino acids. The V gene end was trimmed by 3 bases and the J gene end by 0 bases; junction bases not matched to a gene: 2. The sequence came from an adult who received the AZD1222 COVID-19 vaccine. The V gene is TRBV5-1, the J gene TRBJ2-1; 8 nucleotides line up with TRBD1. The source material was peripheral blood, sampled 28 days after the second AZD1222 dose. The CDR3 spells CASSYRGSSYNEQFF. The CDR3 DNA reads TGCGCCAGCAGCTACAGGGGGAGCTCCTACAATGAGCAGTTCTTC.